Included here is one T cell receptor (beta chain) sequence, with context. The sample is drawn from a study of tumor-infiltrating lymphocytes in primary liver carcinoma. Study information: Treatment of the patients' primary liver carcinoma consisted of surgical resection. Productive TCRbeta read counts per sample ran from roughly 3.7 to 6.8 million and were similar across tissue types. The cohort included men and women aged 30 to 69 years.

Germline V gene sequence: CDR1 MNHEY, CDR2 SVGAGI. The CDR3 length is 13 residues. V was clipped by 7 bases and J by 4 bases, with 11 bases between them. Alongside blood RNA obtained from unsorted whole blood, germline DNA was also extracted. Researchers generated TCR beta cDNA from approximately 0.55 ug of total RNA, relying on a constant-region primer. Employing slightly modified ARM-PCR, three nested multiplex PCR rounds were run, and these gave rise to the TCR beta libraries. TRBV1-TRBV30 forward primers paired with a C-beta reverse primer drove the first two PCR rounds, about 10 cycles each. Via MiXCR, TCRdb re-called the multiplex PCR reads, giving one row per CDR3 protein. Among around 330,000 distinct CDR3 sequences listed, roughly 60% were seen once.

The sequencing sample was made of peripheral blood. The rearrangement uses TRBV6-5 and TRBJ2-1, with D tentatively TRBD1 (6 bases). This TCR derives from a middle-aged man with primary liver carcinoma and hepatitis B virus infection. The CDR3 is CASIYREYNEQFF. CDR3 sequence (DNA): TGTGCCAGCATCTACAGGGAATACAATGAGCAGTTCTTC.